The rows below give T cell receptor beta chains drawn from one sample of a study of blood T cell repertoires in COVID-19. Measured with immunoSEQ multiplex PCR; TCRdb has only the in-frame clones, and not every one. The table records about 66,000 clones, 70% to 90% of them present only once. Specimen: peripheral blood. The source of these receptors is a woman aged 70-85 years with acute or convalescent COVID-19. CDR3s include the opening cysteine and the closing phenylalanine or tryptophan. The order of the fields is D gene, J gene, clone size, V gene, CDR3 DNA, CDR3 protein. The D gene is left open where the match is weak. Some rows have no size entry. The others give once, few or many, or a class for an expanded clone.

d_gene: TRBD2; j_gene: TRBJ2-7; abundance: -; v_gene: TRBV6-6; CDR3nt: TGTGCCAGCAGACTTAGCGGGAGAGTCTCCTACGAGCAGTACTTC; CDR3aa: CASRLSGRVSYEQYF
d_gene: TRBD2; j_gene: TRBJ2-1; abundance: -; v_gene: TRBV5-1; CDR3nt: TGCGCCAGCACTAGCGGGGGATGGACATTGAGCTCCTACAATGAGCAGTTCTTC; CDR3aa: CASTSGGWTLSSYNEQFF
d_gene: -; j_gene: TRBJ2-3; abundance: -; v_gene: TRBV2; CDR3nt: TGTGCCAGCACCGATCGGTTCATGAGCACAGATACGCAGTATTTT; CDR3aa: CASTDRFMSTDTQYF
d_gene: -; j_gene: TRBJ1-5; abundance: -; v_gene: TRBV28; CDR3nt: TGTGCCAGCAGTCCACAGGTGACGCCCCAGCATTTT; CDR3aa: CASSPQVTPQHF
d_gene: -; j_gene: TRBJ1-3; abundance: -; v_gene: TRBV7-2; CDR3nt: TGTGCCAGCAGCTCCTCCGGCCCAGGGTTGGGAAACACCATATATTTT; CDR3aa: CASSSSGPGLGNTIYF
d_gene: -; j_gene: TRBJ2-1; abundance: -; v_gene: TRBV10-3; CDR3nt: TGTGCCATGGGTGGGGGGTCCTACAATGAGCAGTTCTTC; CDR3aa: CAMGGGSYNEQFF
d_gene: -; j_gene: TRBJ1-6; abundance: -; v_gene: TRBV2; CDR3nt: TGTGCCAGCAGGGCGACGAGGGCTAATTCACCCCTCCACTTT; CDR3aa: CASRATRANSPLHF
d_gene: TRBD1; j_gene: TRBJ2-2; abundance: few; v_gene: TRBV2; CDR3nt: TGTGCCAGCAGTTCGGGACAGGCGGGCGGGGAGCTGTTTTTT; CDR3aa: CASSSGQAGGELFF
d_gene: -; j_gene: TRBJ1-1; abundance: -; v_gene: TRBV19; CDR3nt: TGTGCCAGTAGTATAATGGCGGATCTTATGAACACTGAAGCTTTCTTT; CDR3aa: CASSIMADLMNTEAFF
d_gene: TRBD2; j_gene: TRBJ2-1; abundance: -; v_gene: TRBV6-2/TRBV6-3; CDR3nt: TGTGCCAGCAGTTACTCAGGGCTAGCGGGAGAGAGATCCTACAATGAGCAGTTCTTC; CDR3aa: CASSYSGLAGERSYNEQFF
d_gene: -; j_gene: TRBJ2-7; abundance: -; v_gene: TRBV6-5; CDR3nt: TGTGCCAGCAGTTACTCGGGCTCAGGGAAATACGAGCAGTACTTC; CDR3aa: CASSYSGSGKYEQYF
d_gene: TRBD2; j_gene: TRBJ2-7; abundance: -; v_gene: TRBV7-2; CDR3nt: TGTGCCAGCAGCTTAGCCTCGACTAGCGGGAGCTACGAGCAGTACTTC; CDR3aa: CASSLASTSGSYEQYF
d_gene: -; j_gene: TRBJ1-2; abundance: -; v_gene: TRBV20-1; CDR3nt: TGCAGTCCCCCTGGAGGCTATGGCTACACCTTC; CDR3aa: CSPPGGYGYTF
d_gene: -; j_gene: TRBJ2-3; abundance: -; v_gene: TRBV6-5; CDR3nt: TGTGCCAGCACAGACAGGGCGGGGACAGATACGCAGTATTTT; CDR3aa: CASTDRAGTDTQYF
d_gene: -; j_gene: TRBJ2-2; abundance: -; v_gene: TRBV7-9; CDR3nt: TGTGCCAGCAGCTTACTCGGGGAGCTGTTTTTT; CDR3aa: CASSLLGELFF
d_gene: -; j_gene: TRBJ2-3; abundance: -; v_gene: TRBV11-2; CDR3nt: TGTGCCAGCAGCTTACTGCGGAACCTCCCAGATACGCAGTATTTT; CDR3aa: CASSLLRNLPDTQYF
d_gene: -; j_gene: TRBJ1-2; abundance: -; v_gene: TRBV12-5; CDR3nt: TGTGCTAGTGCCTCCGAAGGGAGGGGCTACACCTTC; CDR3aa: CASASEGRGYTF
d_gene: -; j_gene: TRBJ1-2; abundance: -; v_gene: TRBV6-1; CDR3nt: TGTGCCAGCGTCCCCGCGGGGTGGGACTATGGCTACACCTTC; CDR3aa: CASVPAGWDYGYTF
d_gene: -; j_gene: TRBJ1-6; abundance: -; v_gene: TRBV7-8; CDR3nt: TGTGCCAGCAGCTTCGATAATTCACCCCTCCACTTT; CDR3aa: CASSFDNSPLHF
d_gene: -; j_gene: TRBJ1-5; abundance: -; v_gene: TRBV7-2; CDR3nt: TGTGCCAGCAGGTCGTTCGGGAGCAATCAGCCCCAGCATTTT; CDR3aa: CASRSFGSNQPQHF
d_gene: -; j_gene: TRBJ2-1; abundance: -; v_gene: TRBV7-2; CDR3nt: TGTGCCAGCAGCTTAGGGAGTTCGTCCTACAATGAGCAGTTCTTC; CDR3aa: CASSLGSSSYNEQFF
d_gene: -; j_gene: TRBJ1-1; abundance: -; v_gene: TRBV6-6; CDR3nt: TGTGCCAGCAGATCACTCGGAGGGCCCGAAGCTTTCTTT; CDR3aa: CASRSLGGPEAFF
d_gene: TRBD2; j_gene: TRBJ2-7; abundance: -; v_gene: TRBV28; CDR3nt: TGTGCCAGCAGTTCGAATAGCGGGAGCCACTACGAGCAGTACTTC; CDR3aa: CASSSNSGSHYEQYF
d_gene: -; j_gene: TRBJ1-2; abundance: -; v_gene: TRBV4-3; CDR3nt: TGCGCCAGCAGCCTGGTCAGACAGGAAGGTGGCTACACCTTC; CDR3aa: CASSLVRQEGGYTF
d_gene: TRBD1; j_gene: TRBJ1-2; abundance: -; v_gene: TRBV28; CDR3nt: TGTGCCAGCAGTTTACCGGACAGGGACTATGGCTACACCTTC; CDR3aa: CASSLPDRDYGYTF
d_gene: TRBD1; j_gene: TRBJ1-1; abundance: -; v_gene: TRBV19; CDR3nt: TGTGCCAGTAGTCAAGGGGGCTTGGTCACTGAAGCTTTCTTT; CDR3aa: CASSQGGLVTEAFF
d_gene: -; j_gene: TRBJ1-6; abundance: -; v_gene: TRBV19; CDR3nt: TGTGCCAGTAGTATACGTGGGGGGAGATCCTATAATTCACCCCTCCACTTT; CDR3aa: CASSIRGGRSYNSPLHF
d_gene: -; j_gene: TRBJ1-6; abundance: -; v_gene: TRBV7-2; CDR3nt: TGTGCCAGCAGCTTAGGTGGCAGCGGTAATTCACCCCTCCACTTT; CDR3aa: CASSLGGSGNSPLHF
d_gene: TRBD2; j_gene: TRBJ2-3; abundance: -; v_gene: TRBV3-1/TRBV3-2; CDR3nt: TGTGCCAGCAGCCGGAGCGGGGGGGGGTACACAGATACGCAGTATTTT; CDR3aa: CASSRSGGGYTDTQYF
d_gene: -; j_gene: TRBJ2-3; abundance: -; v_gene: TRBV20-1; CDR3nt: TGCAGTGCTGGGACTGGAGATACGCAGTATTTT; CDR3aa: CSAGTGDTQYF
d_gene: TRBD1; j_gene: TRBJ2-2; abundance: -; v_gene: TRBV7-3; CDR3nt: TGTGCCAGCAGCTTTGGGACAGGGGGTCGGAACACCGGGGAGCTGTTTTTT; CDR3aa: CASSFGTGGRNTGELFF
d_gene: -; j_gene: TRBJ2-2; abundance: -; v_gene: TRBV10-3; CDR3nt: TGTGCCATTCGGCCTAGCAATGGGGAGCTGTTTTTT; CDR3aa: CAIRPSNGELFF
d_gene: TRBD2; j_gene: TRBJ2-3; abundance: -; v_gene: TRBV29-1; CDR3nt: TGCAGCGTTGAAAGGGGTACGGGGGGTCATACGCAGTATTTT; CDR3aa: CSVERGTGGHTQYF
d_gene: -; j_gene: TRBJ1-1; abundance: once; v_gene: TRBV28; CDR3nt: TGTGCCAGCAGTTTATTCGATATCGGGGGGCTATGGAACACTGAAGCTTTCTTT; CDR3aa: CASSLFDIGGLWNTEAFF
d_gene: TRBD1; j_gene: TRBJ2-7; abundance: -; v_gene: TRBV6-2/TRBV6-3; CDR3nt: TGTGCCAGCAGTTACGGGAGACAGGGGAGATCCCTATACTACGAGCAGTACTTC; CDR3aa: CASSYGRQGRSLYYEQYF
d_gene: TRBD2; j_gene: TRBJ2-5; abundance: -; v_gene: TRBV29-1; CDR3nt: TGCAGCGTAGGACTAGCGGGAGGGTCCGAGACCCAGTACTTC; CDR3aa: CSVGLAGGSETQYF
d_gene: TRBD1; j_gene: TRBJ2-1; abundance: -; v_gene: TRBV25-1; CDR3nt: TGTGCCAGCAGCTCACCGGGACAGGGAGGGAATGAGCAGTTCTTC; CDR3aa: CASSSPGQGGNEQFF
d_gene: -; j_gene: TRBJ1-5; abundance: -; v_gene: TRBV28; CDR3nt: TGTGCCAGTAATTCCGTAGCGGGGAGCGGAAGGAATCAGCCCCAGCATTTT; CDR3aa: CASNSVAGSGRNQPQHF